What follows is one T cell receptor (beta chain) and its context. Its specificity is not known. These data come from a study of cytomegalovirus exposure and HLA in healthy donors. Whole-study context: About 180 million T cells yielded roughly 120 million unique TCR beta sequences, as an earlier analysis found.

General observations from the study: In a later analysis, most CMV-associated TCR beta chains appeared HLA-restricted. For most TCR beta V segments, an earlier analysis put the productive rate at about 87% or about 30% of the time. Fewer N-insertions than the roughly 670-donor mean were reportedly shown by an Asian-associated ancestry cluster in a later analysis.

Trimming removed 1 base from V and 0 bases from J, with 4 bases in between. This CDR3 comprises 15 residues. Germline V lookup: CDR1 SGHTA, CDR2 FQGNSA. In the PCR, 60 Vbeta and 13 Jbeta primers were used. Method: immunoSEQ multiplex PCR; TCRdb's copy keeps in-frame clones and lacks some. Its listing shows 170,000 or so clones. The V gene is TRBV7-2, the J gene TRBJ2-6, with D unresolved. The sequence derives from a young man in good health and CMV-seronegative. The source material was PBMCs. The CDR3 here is CASSLDGSGANVLTF. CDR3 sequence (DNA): TGTGCCAGCAGCTTAGACGGCTCTGGGGCCAACGTCCTGACTTTC.